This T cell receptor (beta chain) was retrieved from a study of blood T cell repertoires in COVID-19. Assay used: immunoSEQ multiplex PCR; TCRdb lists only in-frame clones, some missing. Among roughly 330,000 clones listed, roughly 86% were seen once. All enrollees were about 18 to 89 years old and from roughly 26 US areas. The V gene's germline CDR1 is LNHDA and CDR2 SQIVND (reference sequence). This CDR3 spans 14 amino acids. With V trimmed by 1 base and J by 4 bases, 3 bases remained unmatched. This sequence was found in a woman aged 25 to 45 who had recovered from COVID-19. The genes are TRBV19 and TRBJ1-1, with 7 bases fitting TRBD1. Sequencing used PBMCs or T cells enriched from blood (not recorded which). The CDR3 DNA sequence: TGTGCCAGTAGTATAGTCCAGGGGGGCACTGAAGCTTTCTTT. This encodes CASSIVQGGTEAFF.